This T cell receptor (beta chain) was identified during a study of blood T cells in healthy people across ages. Study in general: Per every two T cells, about one barcoded beta molecule was captured by template switching.

Isolated per sample were at least 7 million PBMCs. A second PCR, run for 7 to 11 cycles, used a sample-barcoded 5' primer plus a J-beta primer mix. One entry per CDR3 protein, called by TCRdb with MiXCR from the 5' RACE reads. The sample holds roughly 680,000 distinct CDR3 sequences, around 50% seen once. The CDR3 extends over 19 amino acids. V trimming: 2 bases; J trimming: 3 bases; junction bases outside the gene matches: 16. Germline V CDR1 and CDR2: MNHEY, SMNVEV (reference sequence). The sample taken for sequencing was blood. The rearrangement joins TRBV27 to TRBJ2-1, with TRBD2 matching over 7 bases. The sequence derives from a woman of 80 years or more in good health. CDR3 protein: CASSLARRGGKTRYNEQFF. The CDR3 DNA is TGTGCCAGCAGTTTAGCCCGGCGGGGAGGGAAGACGCGCTACAATGAGCAGTTCTTC.